This T cell receptor beta chain was captured in a study of blood T cell repertoires in COVID-19. The overall study: Italy, Spain and the United States were the sources of the convalescent and acute COVID-19 samples. Nucleic acid was either cDNA or gDNA, and it came from T cells, B-cell-depleted T cells, or PBMCs.

Data came from immunoSEQ multiplex PCR; TCRdb stores just in-frame clones and leaves some out. The sample holds a few hundred thousand clones; roughly 86% are singletons and the top ten take approximately 2%. In its sample, this clone was seen once. A Seattle source enrolled patients during active infection and followed them longitudinally. This CDR3 comprises 14 residues. Germline CDR1 is MNHEY and CDR2 is SMNVEV (reference sequence). With 6 bases removed from V and 8 bases from J, the gap between germline ends came to 19 bases. The gene calls are TRBV27 and TRBJ1-2, with a possible D match to TRBD1 (6 bases). The sequence was collected from a woman in her twenties or thirties with COVID-19, enrolled during active disease. The sample taken for sequencing was peripheral blood. Written as DNA, the CDR3 is TGTGCCAGCAGAAACGCAGGGGAGGGTGAGGGCTACACCTTC. Its protein is CASRNAGEGEGYTF.